This is a list of T cell receptor beta chains from one sample in a study of blood T cells in healthy people across ages. TCRdb itself ran the 5' RACE reads through MiXCR, one entry per CDR3 protein. The profile shows over 600,000 distinct CDR3 sequences, around half of them singletons. The sample comprised blood. The receptors originated from an elderly man in good health. CDR3s include the opening cysteine and the closing phenylalanine or tryptophan. A D gene is named only where the DNA matches it firmly. Clone size is stated in some rows and not others, as once, few, many or a class when expanded.

V gene	D gene	clone size	J gene	CDR3 protein	CDR3 DNA
TRBV9	-	-	TRBJ2-7	CASSYSGAPGDEQYF	TGTGCCAGCAGTTACTCGGGGGCCCCAGGGGACGAGCAGTACTTC
TRBV30	TRBD2	few	TRBJ2-7	CAWSGRGGAYEQYF	TGTGCCTGGAGTGGACGGGGGGGCGCCTACGAGCAGTACTTC
TRBV20-1	TRBD2	-	TRBJ2-1	CSAPRAGTSFYEQFF	TGCAGTGCTCCCCGGGCCGGGACTAGTTTTTATGAGCAGTTCTTC
TRBV29-1	TRBD2	-	TRBJ2-7	CSVRNSPSGVSYEQYF	TGCAGCGTAAGAAACTCGCCTAGCGGAGTCTCCTACGAGCAGTACTTC
TRBV7-9	TRBD2	many	TRBJ2-2	CASPSGSLPGELFF	TGTGCCAGTCCTAGCGGGAGTCTCCCCGGGGAGCTGTTTTTT
TRBV5-1	-	-	TRBJ1-1	CASSLDGRNTEAFF	TGCGCCAGCAGCTTGGACGGAAGAAACACTGAAGCTTTCTTT
TRBV10-3	-	once	TRBJ2-7	CAISPPSVRFSSYNEQYF	TGTGCCATCAGTCCACCAAGCGTCAGGTTTAGCTCCTACAATGAGCAGTACTTC
TRBV20-1	-	few	TRBJ2-6	CSAIDQGSGANVLTF	TGCAGTGCTATCGACCAGGGCTCTGGGGCCAACGTCCTGACTTTC
TRBV12-3/TRBV12-4	TRBD1	-	TRBJ1-2	CASSFGGGHYGYTF	TGTGCCAGCAGTTTCGGAGGGGGCCACTATGGCTACACCTTC
TRBV30	-	few	TRBJ1-2	CAWSRRDGYTF	TGTGCCTGGAGTAGGCGGGATGGCTACACCTTC
TRBV18	TRBD1	few	TRBJ2-3	CASSPLGTGVTDTQYF	TGTGCCAGCTCACCACTGGGGACAGGGGTCACAGATACGCAGTATTTT
TRBV21-1	-	many	TRBJ2-7	CASSKGLAGEQYF	TGTGCCAGCAGCAAAGGACTAGCTGGGGAGCAGTACTTC
TRBV6-5	-	many	TRBJ2-3	CASSYSTGMNTQYF	TGTGCCAGCAGTTACTCTACAGGGATGAATACGCAGTATTTT
TRBV5-6	TRBD1	once	TRBJ2-1	CASSADRGATYNEQFF	TGTGCCAGCAGCGCGGACAGGGGCGCAACTTACAATGAGCAGTTCTTC
TRBV12-3/TRBV12-4	-	-	TRBJ1-4	CAGSLRHAEQLFF	TGTGCCGGCAGTTTAAGACACGCAGAGCAACTGTTTTTT
TRBV11-1	TRBD2	many	TRBJ2-7	CASSFPGLGIYEQYF	TGTGCCAGCAGCTTTCCGGGACTAGGGATCTACGAGCAGTACTTC
TRBV28	-	-	TRBJ2-3	CASTPRRRGTDTQYF	TGTGCCAGCACCCCACGAAGGAGGGGCACAGATACGCAGTATTTT
TRBV20-1	-	-	TRBJ1-1	CSARELSTVNTEAFF	TGCAGTGCTAGAGAATTATCGACAGTGAACACTGAAGCTTTCTTT
TRBV7-9	TRBD2	-	TRBJ2-7	CASSLFSGTSAYEQYF	TGTGCCAGCAGCCTCTTTTCCGGGACTAGCGCCTACGAGCAGTACTTC
TRBV5-1	TRBD2	many	TRBJ2-1	CASSLGLAGGPPNEQFF	TGCGCCAGCAGCTTGGGGCTAGCGGGAGGGCCCCCGAATGAGCAGTTCTTC
TRBV2	TRBD1	-	TRBJ2-7	CASRVRTGSYEQYF	TGTGCCAGCAGGGTCCGGACAGGGTCCTACGAGCAGTACTTC
TRBV11-3	TRBD1	few	TRBJ2-1	CASSIGTGKGEQFF	TGTGCCAGCAGCATAGGGACAGGGAAAGGTGAGCAGTTCTTC
TRBV7-9	-	-	TRBJ1-1	CASSLEGMGAFF	TGTGCCAGCAGCTTAGAGGGAATGGGAGCTTTCTTT
TRBV5-5	TRBD1	few	TRBJ1-5	CASSPGQGANGNQPQHF	TGTGCCAGCAGTCCCGGACAGGGGGCAAACGGCAATCAGCCCCAGCATTTT
TRBV7-2	-	-	TRBJ2-5	CASSSRWAQETQYF	TGCGCCAGCAGCTCTCGGTGGGCCCAAGAGACCCAGTACTTC
TRBV28	-	once	TRBJ2-7	CASSFAGRTYEQYF	TGTGCCAGCAGTTTCGCGGGACGGACCTACGAGCAGTACTTC
TRBV3-1	-	-	TRBJ2-3	CASSQETAGFSTDTQYF	TGTGCCAGCAGCCAAGAGACAGCCGGTTTTAGCACAGATACGCAGTATTTT
TRBV10-3	-	-	TRBJ2-3	CAITTGDTQYF	TGTGCCATCACAACAGGAGATACGCAGTATTTT
TRBV11-2	TRBD1	many	TRBJ2-2	CASSLDRDRGIAGELFF	TGTGCCAGCAGCTTAGATCGGGACAGGGGGATTGCCGGGGAGCTGTTTTTT
TRBV5-1	-	-	TRBJ2-2	CASSLSVANTGELFF	TGCGCCAGCAGCTTGTCCGTTGCGAACACCGGGGAGCTGTTTTTT
TRBV30	TRBD1	few	TRBJ2-3	CAWSLRTGVDTQYF	TGTGCCTGGAGCCTTAGAACAGGGGTAGATACGCAGTATTTT
TRBV7-2	TRBD2	many	TRBJ2-1	CASSLTGLAVYNEQFF	TGTGCCAGCAGCTTAACAGGACTAGCGGTATACAATGAGCAGTTCTTC
TRBV2	TRBD2	-	TRBJ2-1	CASTDGRRYVEQFF	TGTGCCAGCACCGACGGGAGGAGGTACGTTGAGCAGTTCTTC
TRBV29-1	-	-	TRBJ2-1	CSVVLWRNERFF	TGCAGCGTTGTGCTTTGGAGAAATGAGCGGTTCTTC
TRBV19	TRBD2	-	TRBJ2-5	CASNMGLARLREETQYF	TGTGCCAGTAATATGGGACTAGCGCGCCTAAGAGAAGAGACCCAGTACTTC
TRBV5-1	-	many	TRBJ2-3	CASSFGTARDTQYF	TGCGCCAGCAGCTTCGGGACTGCTAGGGATACGCAGTATTTT
TRBV15	TRBD1	few	TRBJ2-1	CATSMDRGLYNEQFF	TGTGCCACCAGCATGGACAGGGGATTATACAATGAGCAGTTCTTC
TRBV28	TRBD1	once	TRBJ2-7	CASSLSPGGYEQYF	TGTGCCAGCAGTTTATCTCCAGGGGGCTACGAGCAGTACTTC
TRBV28	-	once	TRBJ1-6	CASGKRVDSPLHF	TGTGCCAGCGGGAAGAGGGTCGATTCACCCCTCCACTTT
TRBV2	-	-	TRBJ2-1	CASSEGVSVGEQFF	TGTGCCAGCAGTGAAGGTGTTAGTGTGGGTGAGCAGTTCTTC
TRBV14	-	-	TRBJ2-2	CASSRGRPNTGELFF	TGTGCCAGCAGCCGGGGGCGGCCGAACACCGGGGAGCTGTTTTTT
TRBV7-2	TRBD1	-	TRBJ1-2	CASRRTGPNYGYTF	TGTGCCAGCAGAAGGACAGGTCCTAACTATGGCTACACCTTC
TRBV4-3	-	-	TRBJ2-1	CASSHHLFGRESSYNEQFF	TGCGCCAGCAGCCACCACCTTTTCGGGCGGGAAAGCTCCTACAATGAGCAGTTCTTC
TRBV4-2	-	few	TRBJ1-5	CASSQGRNNQPQHF	TGTGCCAGCAGCCAAGGTCGGAACAATCAGCCCCAGCATTTT
TRBV6-2/TRBV6-3	TRBD1	-	TRBJ2-7	CASSETGTVYYEQYF	TGTGCCAGCAGTGAGACCGGGACAGTCTACTACGAGCAGTACTTC
TRBV20-1	-	-	TRBJ2-5	CSARLAGPRETQYF	TGCAGTGCTAGGTTGGCGGGGCCTCGAGAGACCCAGTACTTC
TRBV28	-	-	TRBJ2-1	CASSLGDTRDEQFF	TGTGCCAGCAGTTTAGGGGACACCCGCGATGAGCAGTTCTTC
TRBV7-7	TRBD2	-	TRBJ2-5	CASSLRSSGLQETQYF	TGTGCCAGCAGCTTAAGGTCTAGCGGTCTCCAAGAGACCCAGTACTTC
TRBV10-2	-	-	TRBJ2-7	CASSEYQGFYEQYF	TGCGCCAGCAGTGAGTACCAGGGATTCTACGAGCAGTACTTC
TRBV10-3	TRBD2	few	TRBJ2-3	CAISGSGRQSDTQYF	TGTGCCATCAGTGGAAGCGGGAGGCAGTCAGATACGCAGTATTTT
TRBV10-3	-	-	TRBJ1-2	CAISQGSNYGYTF	TGTGCCATCAGCCAGGGCTCTAACTATGGCTACACCTTC
TRBV24-1	TRBD2	-	TRBJ2-1	CATSDRLADSYNEQFF	TGTGCCACCAGTGATCGACTAGCGGACTCCTACAATGAGCAGTTCTTC
TRBV5-1	TRBD1	-	TRBJ1-1	CASSLGWGDRDTEAFF	TGCGCCAGCAGCTTGGGGTGGGGAGACAGGGACACTGAAGCTTTCTTT
TRBV10-2	TRBD2	-	TRBJ2-1	CASRGRLAGVRYNEQFF	TGCGCCAGCAGGGGAAGACTAGCGGGAGTTCGATACAATGAGCAGTTCTTC
TRBV6-1	TRBD1	few	TRBJ1-2	CASSVGQGAGYGYTF	TGTGCCAGCAGCGTTGGACAGGGGGCCGGCTATGGCTACACCTTC